A selection of T cell receptor beta chains follows, all from one sample in a study of Graves' ophthalmopathy and Graves' hyperthyroidism. TCRdb reprocessed the multiplex PCR reads via MiXCR and lists one record per CDR3 protein. The sample yields about 740,000 distinct CDR3 sequences, roughly two fifths seen once. Specimen: peripheral blood. These receptor sequences come from an adult man with Graves' ophthalmopathy. Each CDR3 is given without its conserved first and last residue.

TRBV7-6	TRBJ2-7	ASSLRDRGNYEQY
TRBV6-6	TRBJ1-1	ASSYSKGDRCNTEAF
TRBV29-1	TRBJ1-2	SSYSRQGTGYT
TRBV7-9	TRBJ2-6	ASSPVGVSGANVLT
TRBV5-8	TRBJ1-6	ASNEKAALNSPLH
TRBV19	TRBJ1-5	AWATGTGSNQPQH
TRBV7-9	TRBJ1-6	ASSLADRGLNNSPLH
TRBV7-8	TRBJ1-1	ASSLARMNTEAF
TRBV24-1	TRBJ2-5	ATSGPRAQETQY
TRBV9	TRBJ2-5	ASSVDFSRGETQY
TRBV7-9	TRBJ2-5	ASSGLAAETQY
TRBV2	TRBJ2-2	ASSLRTRIGELF
TRBV6-1	TRBJ2-5	ASSAGRVETQY
TRBV2	TRBJ2-7	ASSETEEQY
TRBV7-9	TRBJ1-1	ASSHSGQLNTEAF
TRBV9	TRBJ2-2	ASSVATSANTGELF
TRBV29-1	TRBJ1-1	SGRGGRGDTEAF
TRBV30	TRBJ1-2	AWSVTGYGYT
TRBV7-2	TRBJ2-5	ASSRQYTQY
TRBV20-1	TRBJ2-7	SASSGMSYEQY
TRBV7-2	TRBJ1-2	ASSRDPLIAGGYT
TRBV12-3/TRBV12-4	TRBJ1-5	ASSSGLQPQH
TRBV5-1	TRBJ2-7	ASSLGPRHEQY
TRBV7-9	TRBJ1-1	ASSYGTVTANTEAF
TRBV6-5	TRBJ1-3	ASRRTSGNTIY
TRBV4-3	TRBJ2-7	ASSQEFSFRLYEQY
TRBV7-9	TRBJ2-7	ASSLASYTEGYEQY
TRBV27	TRBJ2-7	ASSPGGDLFEQY
TRBV25-1	TRBJ1-3	TSSLPPNSGNTIY
TRBV7-9	TRBJ2-7	ASSLGPGVYEQY
TRBV24-1	TRBJ1-5	ATSSVGQGDQPQH
TRBV6-6	TRBJ2-6	ASSYSIGPTGANVLT
TRBV5-1	TRBJ1-4	ASSLKVATNEKLF
TRBV6-2/TRBV6-3	TRBJ2-5	VSSYASVGWETQY
TRBV15	TRBJ1-4	ATGDAKATNEKLF
TRBV6-5	TRBJ1-1	ASSYPGADPTEAF
TRBV29-1	TRBJ1-1	SVATENSTEAF
TRBV7-8	TRBJ1-5	ASSLAAGINQPQH
TRBV19	TRBJ2-2	ASSLRYTGELF
TRBV10-3	TRBJ2-3	AISDPGTVSTDTQY
TRBV5-1	TRBJ2-5	ASSLAETRY
TRBV9	TRBJ2-7	ASSGGTGNYEQY
TRBV7-9	TRBJ1-2	ASSPGDRGHYGYT
TRBV12-3/TRBV12-4	TRBJ2-7	ASSLASSYPSYEQY
TRBV10-2	TRBJ2-2	AIGQTNTGELF
TRBV7-2	TRBJ1-4	ASTFAGVGNEFLF
TRBV19	TRBJ1-5	ASSTGVSNQPQH
TRBV19	TRBJ2-7	ASSTRRVSSYEQY
TRBV29-1	TRBJ2-7	SVQARDSYEQY
TRBV20-1	TRBJ2-7	SARSVDEQY
TRBV20-1	TRBJ1-2	SAREARQADSNYGYT
TRBV20-1	TRBJ1-2	SATDPTSYGYT
TRBV25-1	TRBJ1-2	ASSSSEDGNYGYT
TRBV20-1	TRBJ1-5	SARNRFNNQPQH